This TCR beta chain emerged from a study of molecular identifiers for immune sequencing clone quantification. In the case of this clonotype: What it binds is unknown. A much larger clone is a single base away; this may be a read error.

Study-wide results and limits: Jurkat TCR RNA that was spiked in from one cell was reportedly detectable among some 970,000 naive cells.

Previously described methods and listed TCR primers were employed for the bulk TCR libraries. A single record per CDR3 protein comes from TCRdb applying MiXCR to the PCR reads. The sample shows under 9,500 distinct CDR3 sequences, around 30% of them seen only once. This CDR3 region has 16 residues. Germline lookup yields CDR1 SGHVS and CDR2 FNYEAQ. This receptor was taken from a human donor in good health. Some libraries in this study had Jurkat cell RNA spiked in. V is TRBV7-6 and J is TRBJ2-2; 7 nucleotides agree with TRBD1. Sequences were obtained from naive CD8+ T cells from blood, with Jurkat cell RNA spiked in. Subset denoted: FACS-sorted CD8+CD4-CCR7+CD45RA+ naive T cells. This chain's CDR3 is CASSIARGLVTGELFF. The DNA for the CDR3 is TGTGCCAGCAGCATAGCGAGGGGGCTGGTGACCGGGGAGCTGTTTTTT.